This T cell receptor beta chain was captured in a study of identical twins. Whole-study findings and limits: Memory repertoires lacked the insertion deficit that abundant cord blood beta clonotypes showed. There was an excess of low generation probability in the out-of-frame alpha sequences that twins shared. Models came in too low on out-of-frame TCR alpha sharing in monozygotic twins.

Trimming shortened V by 6 bases and J by 4 bases, and 12 bases separated the two germline ends. There are 13 residues in the CDR3. From germline, CDR1 is ENHRY and CDR2 SYGVKD. TCRdb redid the calling of the 5' RACE reads with MiXCR, one entry per CDR3 protein. The repertoire holds about 570,000 distinct CDR3 sequences, more than 9% seen once, with approximately 3.2% in the top ten. Comments on this clonotype: Antigen: not known.

A further study also used this sample, focusing on yellow fever vaccine responses in identical twins. As that study records: Convergence reportedly seemed to mark part of the twins' vaccine T cell response, with personalization marking the rest.

This sequence joins TRBV10-3 and TRBJ1-1; the D is unclear. This receptor was taken from a woman aged 18-29 years in good health. The material sequenced was PBMCs. CDR3 sequence: CAISLSQGTEAFF. The CDR3 bases are TGTGCCATCAGCTTGTCACAAGGCACTGAAGCTTTCTTT.